This T cell receptor beta chain was profiled in a study of OX40 agonist ivuxolimab in advanced cancers. Broadly, across the study: The costimulatory receptor OX40 (CD134) was targeted by ivuxolimab, a fully human IgG2 agonistic monoclonal antibody. Intravenous ivuxolimab was administered to patients every 2 weeks at six dose levels: 0.01, 0.1, 0.3, 1.5, 3 and 10 mg/kg. Of the approximately 50 patients in dose escalation, approximately 20 had hepatocellular carcinoma, about 15 had melanoma, 9 had renal cell carcinoma and 9 had head and neck cancer. The dose-escalation cohort was around 83% male with a mean age of approximately 60 years, ranging from roughly 20 to 80. Prior anti-PD-1, anti-PD-L1 or anti-CTLA-4 therapy was permitted, and approximately 40% of dose-escalation patients had received checkpoint inhibitors. Partial responses occurred in three dose-escalation patients: two with cutaneous melanoma and one with hepatocellular carcinoma. The point of sequencing TCRbeta in the periphery was to test whether ivuxolimab changed TCR sequence diversity and drove clonal T-cell expansion. The paper describes the monotherapy dose-escalation part (N of about 50 patients) of the phase I trial of ivuxolimab. What the study reported, not specific to this receptor: In the 0.1-3.0 mg/kg groups, partial responders had among the lowest normalized peripheral clonal expansion, particularly in CD8+ T cells. After ivuxolimab, more expanded clones were found on average in CD8+ T cells than in CD4+ T cells. Which antigens the clonally expanded peripheral T cells were specific for was not determined. At doses of 0.1 to 3.0 mg/kg, clonal expansion of both CD4+ and CD8+ blood T cells was observed from baseline to week 6. Low levels of normalized T-cell clonal expansion were also seen in some patients who did not respond.

This clone is deemed medium-sized (0.01 to 0.1%). The target of this receptor is not known. The sample holds no much larger clone one base away, and base qualities are not on file. Patients with a history of autoimmune disease or receiving systemic immunosuppression were excluded from the trial. In every dose cohort, peripheral blood was drawn for TCR sequencing at baseline, cycle 4 day 1, and cycle 7 day 1. Samples came from an open-label, multicenter, first-in-human phase I dose-escalation trial of ivuxolimab. The trial enrolled adults with locally advanced or metastatic head and neck squamous cell, hepatocellular, melanoma or renal cell carcinoma. CD4+ and CD8+ T cells were sorted separately from peripheral blood before TCR sequencing. The CDR3 covers 14 residues, taking in both the cysteine and the phenylalanine. Of the read, only the CDR3 DNA is kept; its 42 bases are in frame from base 1. Per the germline V gene, MGHRA is the CDR1 and YSYEKL is the CDR2. V gives up 1 base and J gives up 4 bases, and the segment between their germline ends measures 8 bases.

Genomic DNA was isolated from the sorted cells so that the TCRbeta CDR3 region could be sequenced. TCRbeta CDR3 regions were sequenced using the immunoSEQ Assay. The table was pulled from immuneACCESS by TCRdb, which kept in-frame rearrangements only. Such tables lose some clones; where checked, under half of the loss comes from unresolved V genes, and the rest has no known cause. This sample holds around 62,000 clones; roughly 81% were observed only once. The ten largest clonotypes hold roughly 1.5% of the sample. This receptor was taken from an adult with an advanced solid tumor such as melanoma, head and neck, liver or kidney cancer. The V gene is TRBV4-1 and the J gene is TRBJ1-5, with the identity of the D gene unclear. Sequenced material: CD4+ or CD8+ T cells sorted from blood, taken in a trial of the OX40 agonist ivuxolimab. The DNA sequence reads TGCGCCAGCAGCCAAGTGGGGTCAAATCAGCCCCAGCATTTT. This codes for CASSQVGSNQPQHF.